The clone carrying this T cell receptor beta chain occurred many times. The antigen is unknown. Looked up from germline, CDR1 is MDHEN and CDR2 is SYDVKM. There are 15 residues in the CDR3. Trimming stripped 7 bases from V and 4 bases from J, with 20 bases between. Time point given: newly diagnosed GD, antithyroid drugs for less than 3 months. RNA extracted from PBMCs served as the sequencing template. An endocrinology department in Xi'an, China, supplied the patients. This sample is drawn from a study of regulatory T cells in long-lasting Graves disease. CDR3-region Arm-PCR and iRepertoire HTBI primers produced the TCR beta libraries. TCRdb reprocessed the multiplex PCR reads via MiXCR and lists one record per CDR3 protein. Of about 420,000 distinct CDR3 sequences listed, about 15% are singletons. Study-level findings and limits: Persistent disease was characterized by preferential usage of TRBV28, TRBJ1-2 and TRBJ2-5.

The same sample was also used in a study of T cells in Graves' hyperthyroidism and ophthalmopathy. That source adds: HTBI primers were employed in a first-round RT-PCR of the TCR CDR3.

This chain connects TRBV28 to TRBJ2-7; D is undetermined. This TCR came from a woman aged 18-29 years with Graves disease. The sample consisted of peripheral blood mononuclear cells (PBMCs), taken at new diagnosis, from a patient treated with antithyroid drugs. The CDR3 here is CASIPLRGSGYEQYF. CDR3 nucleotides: TGTGCCAGCATCCCCCTAAGAGGTTCAGGATACGAGCAGTACTTC.